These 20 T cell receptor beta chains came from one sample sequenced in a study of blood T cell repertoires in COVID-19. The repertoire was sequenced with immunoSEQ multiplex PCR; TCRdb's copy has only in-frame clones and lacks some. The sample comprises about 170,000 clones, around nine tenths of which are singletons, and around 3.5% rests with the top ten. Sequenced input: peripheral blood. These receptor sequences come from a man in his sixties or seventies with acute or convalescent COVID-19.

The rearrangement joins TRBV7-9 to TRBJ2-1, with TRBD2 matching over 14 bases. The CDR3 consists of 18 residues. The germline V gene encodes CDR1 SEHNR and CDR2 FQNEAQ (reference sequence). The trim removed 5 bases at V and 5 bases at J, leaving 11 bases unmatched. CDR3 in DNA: TGTGCCAGCAGCGGACTAGCGGGAGGCCGTCGGGAACACAATGAGCAGTTCTTC. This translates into CASSGLAGGRREHNEQFF.

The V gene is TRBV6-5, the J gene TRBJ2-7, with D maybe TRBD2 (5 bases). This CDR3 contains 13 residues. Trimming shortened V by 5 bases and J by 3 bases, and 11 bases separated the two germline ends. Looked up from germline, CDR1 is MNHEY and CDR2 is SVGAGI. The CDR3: CASSLRAYYEQYF. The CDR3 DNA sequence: TGTGCCAGCAGTCTGAGGGCCTACTACGAGCAGTACTTC.

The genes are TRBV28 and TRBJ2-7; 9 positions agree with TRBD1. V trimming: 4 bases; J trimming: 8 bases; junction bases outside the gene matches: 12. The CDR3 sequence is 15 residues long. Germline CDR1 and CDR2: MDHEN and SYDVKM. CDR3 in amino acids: CASSSNDGTGIKQYF. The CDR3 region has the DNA TGTGCCAGCAGTTCTAACGACGGGACAGGGATCAAGCAGTACTTC.

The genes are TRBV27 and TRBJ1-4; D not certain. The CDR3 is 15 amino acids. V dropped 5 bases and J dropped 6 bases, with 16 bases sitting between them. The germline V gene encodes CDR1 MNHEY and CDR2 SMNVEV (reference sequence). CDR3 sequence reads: CASSLLYNGDEKLFF. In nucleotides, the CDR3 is TGTGCCAGCAGTCTCCTTTACAACGGGGATGAAAAACTGTTTTTT.

CDR3 DNA sequence: TGTGCCAGCAGCTTAGTCGGAGGGCTATACGAGCAGTACTTC. Its protein product is CASSLVGGLYEQYF. This chain connects TRBV11-2 to TRBJ2-7; maybe TRBD2 (6 bases). V lost 1 base, J lost 4 bases, and 11 bases lay in between. Germline V gene sequence: CDR1 SGHAT, CDR2 FQNNGV. CDR3 length: 14 amino acids.

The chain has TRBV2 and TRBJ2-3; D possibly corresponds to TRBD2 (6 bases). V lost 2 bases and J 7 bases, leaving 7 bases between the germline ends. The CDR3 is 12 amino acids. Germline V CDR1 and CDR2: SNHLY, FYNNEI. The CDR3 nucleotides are TGTGCCAGCAGTGAACGGGGGAATACGCAGTATTTT. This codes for CASSERGNTQYF.

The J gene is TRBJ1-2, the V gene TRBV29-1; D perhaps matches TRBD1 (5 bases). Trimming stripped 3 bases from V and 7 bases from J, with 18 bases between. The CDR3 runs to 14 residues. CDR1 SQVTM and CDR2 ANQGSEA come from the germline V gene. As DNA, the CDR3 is TGCAGCGTTGACAGGGACTCAACCCAAATTGGCTACACCTTC. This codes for CSVDRDSTQIGYTF.

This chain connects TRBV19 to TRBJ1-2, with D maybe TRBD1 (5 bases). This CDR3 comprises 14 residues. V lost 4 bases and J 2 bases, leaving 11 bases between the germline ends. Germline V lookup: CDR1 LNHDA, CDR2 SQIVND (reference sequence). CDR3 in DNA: TGTGCCAGTAGTAACCAGGGCGTAAACTATGGCTACACCTTC. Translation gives CASSNQGVNYGYTF.

CDR3 region: CASSLDPDRENTEAFF. CDR3 DNA sequence: TGTGCCAGCAGTTTAGACCCGGACAGGGAAAACACTGAAGCTTTCTTT. The chain couples TRBV27 to TRBJ1-1; 8 bases fit TRBD1. This CDR3 region has 16 residues. Germline V gene sequence: CDR1 MNHEY, CDR2 SMNVEV (reference sequence). V was clipped by 2 bases and J by 2 bases; unmatched bases: 7.

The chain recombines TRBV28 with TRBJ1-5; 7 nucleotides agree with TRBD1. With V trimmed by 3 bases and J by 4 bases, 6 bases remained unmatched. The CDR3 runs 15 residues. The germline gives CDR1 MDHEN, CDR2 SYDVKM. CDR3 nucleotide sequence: TGTGCCAGCAGTTTCCTAGGACAGGATAATCAGCCCCAGCATTTT. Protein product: CASSFLGQDNQPQHF.

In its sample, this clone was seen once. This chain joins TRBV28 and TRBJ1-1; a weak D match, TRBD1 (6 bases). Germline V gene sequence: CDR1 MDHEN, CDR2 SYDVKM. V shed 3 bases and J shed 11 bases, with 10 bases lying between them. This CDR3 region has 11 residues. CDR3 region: CASSLRGLAFF. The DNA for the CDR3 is TGTGCCAGCAGTTTGCGGGGGCTGGCTTTCTTT.

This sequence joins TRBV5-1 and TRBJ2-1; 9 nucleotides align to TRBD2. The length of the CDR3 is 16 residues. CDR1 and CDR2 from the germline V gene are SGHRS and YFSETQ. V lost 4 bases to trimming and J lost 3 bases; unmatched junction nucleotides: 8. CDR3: CASSIAGAGVYNEQFF. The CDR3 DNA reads TGCGCCAGCAGCATAGCGGGAGCAGGGGTCTACAATGAGCAGTTCTTC.

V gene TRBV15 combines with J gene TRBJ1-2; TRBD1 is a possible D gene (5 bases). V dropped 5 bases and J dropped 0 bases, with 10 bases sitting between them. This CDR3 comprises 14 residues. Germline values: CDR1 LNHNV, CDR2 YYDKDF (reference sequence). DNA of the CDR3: TGTGCCACCAGCCGGGGGGGGGCTAACTATGGCTACACCTTC. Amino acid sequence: CATSRGGANYGYTF.

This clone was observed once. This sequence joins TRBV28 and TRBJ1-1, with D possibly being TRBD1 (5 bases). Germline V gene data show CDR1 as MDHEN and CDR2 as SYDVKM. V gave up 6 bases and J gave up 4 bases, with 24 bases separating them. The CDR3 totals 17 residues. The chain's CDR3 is CASSVTAQGGRITEAFF. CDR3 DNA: TGTGCCAGCAGCGTGACCGCCCAGGGTGGTCGGATCACTGAAGCTTTCTTT.

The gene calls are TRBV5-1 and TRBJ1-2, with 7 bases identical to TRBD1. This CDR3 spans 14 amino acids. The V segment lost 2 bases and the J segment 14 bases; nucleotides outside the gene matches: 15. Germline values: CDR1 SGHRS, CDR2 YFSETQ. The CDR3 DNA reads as TGCGCCAGCAGCTTCCGGGCCCCATCCGACAGGGAAACCTTC. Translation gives CASSFRAPSDRETF.

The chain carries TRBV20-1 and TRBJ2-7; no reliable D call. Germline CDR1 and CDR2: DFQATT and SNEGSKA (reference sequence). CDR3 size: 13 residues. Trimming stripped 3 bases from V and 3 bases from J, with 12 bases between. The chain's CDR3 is CSASLSARYEQYF. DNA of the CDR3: TGCAGTGCTAGTCTTTCTGCGCGCTACGAGCAGTACTTC.

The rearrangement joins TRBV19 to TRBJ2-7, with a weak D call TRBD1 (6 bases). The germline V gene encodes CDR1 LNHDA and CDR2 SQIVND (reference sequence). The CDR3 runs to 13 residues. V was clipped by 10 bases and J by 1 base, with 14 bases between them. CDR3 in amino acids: CATAQGPSYEQYF. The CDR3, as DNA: TGTGCCACGGCACAGGGTCCTTCCTACGAGCAGTACTTC.

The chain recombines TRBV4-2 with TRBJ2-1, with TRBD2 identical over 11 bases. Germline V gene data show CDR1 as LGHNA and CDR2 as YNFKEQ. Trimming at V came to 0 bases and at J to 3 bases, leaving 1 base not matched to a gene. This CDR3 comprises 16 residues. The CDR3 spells CASSQDGTSGYNEQFF. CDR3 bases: TGTGCCAGCAGCCAAGATGGGACTAGCGGCTACAATGAGCAGTTCTTC.

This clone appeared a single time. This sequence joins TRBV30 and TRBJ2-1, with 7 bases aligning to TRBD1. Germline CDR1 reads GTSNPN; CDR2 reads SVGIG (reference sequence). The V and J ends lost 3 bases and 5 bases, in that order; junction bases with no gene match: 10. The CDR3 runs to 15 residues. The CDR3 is CAWSEGTVVHNEQFF. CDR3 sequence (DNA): TGTGCCTGGAGCGAAGGGACAGTGGTGCACAATGAGCAGTTCTTC.

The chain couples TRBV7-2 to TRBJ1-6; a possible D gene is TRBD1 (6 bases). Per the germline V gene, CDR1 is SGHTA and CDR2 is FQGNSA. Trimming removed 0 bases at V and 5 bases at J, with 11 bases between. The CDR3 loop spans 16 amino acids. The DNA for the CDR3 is TGTGCCAGCAGCTTAGCGCCGTACAGGGATAATTCACCCCTCCACTTT. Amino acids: CASSLAPYRDNSPLHF.